These 32 T cell receptor beta chains share one sample of origin, sequenced in a study of blood T cell repertoires in COVID-19. Measured with immunoSEQ multiplex PCR; TCRdb has only the in-frame clones, and not every one. The sample contains some 88,000 clones, over 80% of which appear only once. Sequenced: peripheral blood. All receptors derive from a human donor with active COVID-19. The donor label of this sample is uncertain.

This chain joins TRBV5-1 and TRBJ2-7; weak D call: TRBD1 (6 bases). CDR1 and CDR2 from the germline V gene are SGHRS and YFSETQ. V dropped 4 bases and J dropped 7 bases, with 30 bases sitting between them. The CDR3 has 18 amino acids. CDR3 sequence (DNA): TGCGCCAGCAGCGGGGGCCTAACACCGGGACAAAGTTTGGGGGAGCAGTACTTC. It yields the protein CASSGGLTPGQSLGEQYF.

This chain joins TRBV2 and TRBJ1-4; TRBD1 might be the D (6 bases). Per the germline V gene, CDR1 is SNHLY and CDR2 is FYNNEI. V was trimmed by 4 bases and J by 17 bases, leaving 11 bases between them. The CDR3 consists of 10 residues. The CDR3 reads CASSGGTLFF. Here the CDR3 DNA reads TGTGCCAGCAGTGGTGGGACACTATTTTTT.

The V call is TRBV19, the J call TRBJ2-7, with D maybe TRBD1 (7 bases). Trimming cost V 5 bases and J 3 bases, with 11 bases left between them. CDR1 is LNHDA, CDR2 SQIVND, per germline (reference sequence). CDR3 length: 13 amino acids. CDR3 DNA: TGTGCCAGTAGTGGAGGGGGCGGCTACGAGCAGTACTTC. Its protein is CASSGGGGYEQYF.

The chain carries TRBV5-4 and TRBJ1-2; 7 bases map to TRBD1. Germline V gene lookup returns CDR1 SGHNT and CDR2 YYREEE (reference sequence). The ends lost 4 bases at V and 6 bases at J; junction bases unmatched: 9. CDR3 length equals 14 residues. As DNA, the CDR3 is TGTGCCAGCAGCCCCGGGACAGCTTTCAATGGCTACACCTTC. It codes for CASSPGTAFNGYTF.

In regard to this clone: The sample has other DNA sequences that encode this CDR3 too. The V call is TRBV3-1 (or the pseudogene TRBV3-2), the J call TRBJ2-1; no clear D gene. Germline CDR1 is LGHDT and CDR2 is YNNKEL (reference sequence). V was pared by 4 bases and J by 6 bases, with 4 bases between. CDR3 length equals 11 residues. In DNA, the CDR3 is TGTGCCAGCAGCCTTATCAATGAGCAGTTCTTC. It encodes CASSLINEQFF.

The V call is TRBV25-1, the J call TRBJ1-2; TRBD1 agrees at 7 bases. The V gene's germline CDR1 is MGHDK and CDR2 SYGVNS. CDR3 size: 12 residues. Trimming at V came to 4 bases and at J to 10 bases, leaving 6 bases not matched to a gene. The CDR3 reads CASSANRGAYTF. CDR3 DNA: TGTGCCAGCAGTGCCAACAGGGGCGCCTACACCTTC.

The J gene is TRBJ2-5, the V gene TRBV12-3 or TRBV12-4; TRBD2 matches at 7 bases. The CDR3 extends over 13 amino acids. J gave up 0 bases and V 6 bases, and 1 base lay outside the gene matches. The CDR3 sequence: CASRGGYQETQYF. CDR3 DNA: TGTGCCAGCAGGGGGGGGTACCAAGAGACCCAGTACTTC.

The V call is TRBV3-1 (or the pseudogene TRBV3-2), the J call TRBJ2-2; 8 bases align to TRBD2. The junction had 9 bases not matched to a gene; V was cut back by 2 bases and J by 7 bases. Germline CDR1 LGHDT, CDR2 YNNKEL (reference sequence). This CDR3 has 16 amino acids. The CDR3 loop reads CASSQPGGGHGGELFF. In DNA form, the CDR3 reads TGTGCCAGCAGCCAACCCGGGGGGGGGCATGGCGGGGAGCTGTTTTTT.

This clone was seen just once. This chain uses TRBV24-1 with TRBJ2-2; D is unresolved. The V gene's germline CDR1 is KGHDR and CDR2 SFDVKD. The CDR3 has 13 residues. Trimming removed 9 bases from V and 3 bases from J, with 10 bases in between. The CDR3 DNA sequence: TGTGCCACCCGCGACTCTTACACCGGGGAGCTGTTTTTT. It translates to CATRDSYTGELFF.

In this sample, this clone turned up once. The V and J genes are TRBV4-2 and TRBJ2-1, with a possible D match to TRBD1 (9 bases). In germline, CDR1 is LGHNA, CDR2 YNFKEQ. The CDR3 covers 16 residues. V gave up 1 base and J gave up 7 bases, with 17 bases separating them. The CDR3 here is CASSQVAGQGRNEQFF. DNA of the CDR3: TGTGCCAGCAGCCAAGTAGCGGGACAGGGACGGAATGAGCAGTTCTTC.

This sequence joins TRBV5-6 and TRBJ2-7; 11 bases match TRBD1. With V trimmed by 4 bases and J by 7 bases, 7 bases remained unmatched. This CDR3 has 14 amino acids. The germline V gene has CDR1 SGHDT and CDR2 YYEEEE. CDR3 DNA sequence: TGTGCCAGCAGCCCCGGGACAGGGGGAGGGGAGCAGTACTTC. It specifies CASSPGTGGGEQYF.

The V call is TRBV7-6, the J call TRBJ2-7, with 7 bases aligning to TRBD1. The CDR3 runs 13 residues. CDR1 and CDR2 from the germline V gene are SGHVS and FNYEAQ. V shed 5 bases, J shed 2 bases, and the junction held 3 bases outside the gene matches. The CDR3 spells CASSLTGAYEQYF. The CDR3 DNA follows: TGTGCCAGCAGCCTCACAGGGGCCTACGAGCAGTACTTC.

CDR3 residues: CASSIGTVRAGELFF. The DNA for the CDR3 is TGTGCCAGCAGTATAGGGACAGTAAGAGCCGGGGAGCTGTTTTTT. V usage is TRBV7-7 and J usage is TRBJ2-2; TRBD1 matches 7 bases. Germline trimming cut 6 bases from V and 6 bases from J; bases unmatched to any gene: 10. Germline lookup yields CDR1 SSHAT and CDR2 FNYEAQ (reference sequence). The CDR3 is 15 amino acids.

V is TRBV5-4 and J is TRBJ1-4, with TRBD1 matching over 9 bases. V gave up 0 bases and J gave up 8 bases; unmatched junction bases: 8. Germline V lookup: CDR1 SGHNT, CDR2 YYREEE (reference sequence). The CDR3 loop spans 16 amino acids. The CDR3 coding sequence is TGTGCCAGCAGCTTGGGTCCGGGACAGGGAAGGGAAAAACTGTTTTTT. This sequence encodes CASSLGPGQGREKLFF.

V and J are TRBV4-1 and TRBJ2-2, with 10 bases fitting TRBD1. This CDR3 comprises 15 residues. The ends lost 4 bases at V and 3 bases at J; junction bases unmatched: 2. Germline CDR1 and CDR2: MGHRA and YSYEKL. CDR3 protein: CASSPGTGDTGELFF. The CDR3 DNA sequence: TGCGCCAGCAGCCCAGGGACAGGGGACACCGGGGAGCTGTTTTTT.

The V and J genes are TRBV5-6 and TRBJ1-2; D possibly corresponds to TRBD1 (6 bases). The CDR3 loop spans 15 amino acids. V was clipped by 4 bases and J by 4 bases, with 17 bases between them. Looked up from germline, CDR1 is SGHDT and CDR2 is YYEEEE. The CDR3 DNA reads TGTGCCAGCAGCCTGATCGCGGACAGCCCCTATGGCTACACCTTC. Its protein is CASSLIADSPYGYTF.

The chain carries TRBV6-5 and TRBJ1-2; 7 positions match TRBD1. The V and J ends lost 1 base and 6 bases, in that order; junction bases with no gene match: 11. Per the germline V gene, CDR1 is MNHEY and CDR2 is SVGAGI. CDR3 size: 16 residues. Here the CDR3 DNA reads TGTGCCAGCAGTTACTTCACAGGGGACGGTATAGATGGCTACACCTTC. It translates to CASSYFTGDGIDGYTF.

This chain uses TRBV7-9 with TRBJ1-1; D is undetermined. The germline gives CDR1 SEHNR, CDR2 FQNEAQ (reference sequence). The CDR3 loop spans 12 amino acids. Between the trimmed V and J ends, which lost 1 base and 6 bases, there was a span of 6 bases. The chain's CDR3 is CASSLVTAEAFF. The DNA for the CDR3 is TGTGCCAGCAGCTTAGTAACAGCTGAAGCTTTCTTT.

This clone was recorded a few times. V and J are TRBV9 and TRBJ1-4, with TRBD1 as a possible D gene (5 bases). The CDR3 has 15 residues. Germline V gene lookup returns CDR1 SGDLS and CDR2 YYNGEE. Trimming shortened V by 0 bases and J by 8 bases, and 14 bases separated the two germline ends. For the CDR3, the DNA is TGTGCCAGCAGCGTAGGGGCAGGGATGGGAGAAAAACTGTTTTTT. Its protein is CASSVGAGMGEKLFF.

The rearrangement joins TRBV28 to TRBJ1-5, with 7 bases matching TRBD1. From germline, CDR1 is MDHEN and CDR2 SYDVKM. The CDR3 extends over 14 amino acids. V dropped 7 bases and J dropped 4; count of bases not matched to a gene: 7. CDR3 sequence (DNA): TGTGCCAGCACCGTGACAGGGATAAATCAGCCCCAGCATTTT. It encodes CASTVTGINQPQHF.

V and J are TRBV7-8 and TRBJ1-5; 9 bases match TRBD1. With 1 base clipped from V and 6 bases from J, the junction kept 7 bases outside the gene matches. This CDR3 is 16 amino acids long. CDR1 is SGHVS, CDR2 FQNEAQ, per germline. CDR3 residues: CASSLGPTGGSQPQHF. The DNA for the CDR3 is TGTGCCAGCAGCTTAGGACCGACAGGGGGAAGTCAGCCCCAGCATTTT.

The chain is built from TRBV7-2 and TRBJ1-5; D is possibly TRBD1 (5 bases). Germline V gene sequence: CDR1 SGHTA, CDR2 FQGNSA. The length of the CDR3 is 15 residues. The V end lost 5 bases, the J end lost 4 bases, and 15 bases lay between the germline ends. The CDR3 bases are TGTGCCAGCAGCCCACCTCGGACACCGAATCAGCCCCAGCATTTT. It codes for CASSPPRTPNQPQHF.

The chain has TRBV3-1 (or the pseudogene TRBV3-2) and TRBJ2-7, with D maybe TRBD1 (6 bases). The CDR3 is 13 residues long. Germline CDR1 reads LGHDT; CDR2 reads YNNKEL (reference sequence). Trimming shortened V by 1 base and J by 5 bases, and 9 bases separated the two germline ends. CDR3 loop: CASSQAQGHEQYF. CDR3 coding DNA: TGTGCCAGCAGCCAAGCCCAGGGGCACGAGCAGTACTTC.

This clone appeared once. This chain joins TRBV7-2 and TRBJ2-6; the match to TRBD2 covers 10 bases. Germline V CDR1 and CDR2: SGHTA, FQGNSA. Trimming at V came to 6 bases and at J to 0 bases, leaving 8 bases not matched to a gene. This CDR3 comprises 18 residues. For the CDR3, the DNA is TGTGCCAGCAGGTCTCCGGAGCGGGGGGGCTCTGGGGCCAACGTCCTGACTTTC. Amino acids: CASRSPERGGSGANVLTF.

This sequence joins TRBV4-3 and TRBJ2-7; possibly TRBD1 for D (6 bases). V was clipped by 4 bases and J by 0 bases, with 13 bases between them. CDR3 length: 15 amino acids. Germline V gene lookup returns CDR1 LGHNA and CDR2 YSLEER. The CDR3 region is CASSRNQGNSYEQYF. CDR3 sequence (DNA): TGCGCCAGCAGCCGCAACCAGGGGAACTCCTACGAGCAGTACTTC.

The chain joins TRBV5-1 to TRBJ2-5; 8 nucleotides agree with TRBD1. The ends lost 2 bases at V and 5 bases at J; junction bases unmatched: 11. CDR3 size: 16 residues. The germline V gene has CDR1 SGHRS and CDR2 YFSETQ. The chain's CDR3 is CASSFKGSGGTETQYF. The CDR3 DNA follows: TGCGCCAGCAGCTTCAAAGGGTCAGGGGGCACGGAGACCCAGTACTTC.

The CDR3 region is CASSLRGNTGELFF. The CDR3 DNA sequence: TGTGCCAGCAGCTTGAGAGGGAACACCGGGGAGCTGTTTTTT. The chain carries TRBV7-8 and TRBJ2-2, with D unclear. Trimming removed 3 bases at V and 1 base at J, with 6 bases between. The length of the CDR3 is 14 residues. The V gene's germline CDR1 is SGHVS and CDR2 FQNEAQ.

This chain links TRBV2 with TRBJ1-2; possible D gene TRBD1, 5 bases. This CDR3 is 14 amino acids long. The V gene lost 7 bases and the J gene lost 2 bases, with 14 bases spanning the gap. Germline V gives CDR1 SNHLY, CDR2 FYNNEI. CDR3 loop: CASKSLGPNYGYTF. For the CDR3, the DNA is TGTGCCAGCAAGTCTCTGGGGCCGAACTATGGCTACACCTTC.

The chain joins TRBV24-1 to TRBJ2-1, with 8 bases lining up with TRBD1. The V and J ends lost 3 bases and 3 bases, in that order; junction bases with no gene match: 9. Germline CDR1 and CDR2: KGHDR and SFDVKD. CDR3 length: 17 residues. This CDR3 is CATSDGRQGSSYNEQFF. The CDR3 nucleotides read TGTGCCACCAGTGATGGCCGACAGGGGTCTAGCTACAATGAGCAGTTCTTC.

This rearrangement joins TRBV19 to TRBJ1-5, with D unclear. From germline, CDR1 is LNHDA and CDR2 SQIVND (reference sequence). There are 13 residues in the CDR3. Trimming shortened V by 2 bases and J by 3 bases, and 5 bases separated the two germline ends. The CDR3 protein is CASSISVNQPQHF. CDR3 DNA: TGTGCCAGTAGTATATCGGTCAATCAGCCCCAGCATTTT.

V is TRBV15 and J is TRBJ2-3, with 8 positions matching TRBD2. The CDR3 length is 17 residues. V lost 3 bases and J lost 4; bases outside the gene matches: 12. Per the germline V gene, CDR1 is LNHNV and CDR2 is YYDKDF (reference sequence). This CDR3 reads CATSSPGGPKGSDTQYF. The CDR3 region has the DNA TGTGCCACCAGCAGTCCGGGGGGGCCGAAGGGATCAGATACGCAGTATTTT.

The chain has TRBV6-5 and TRBJ1-2; possibly TRBD1 for D (6 bases). This CDR3 has 15 amino acids. The V gene lost 4 bases and the J gene lost 4 bases, with 16 bases spanning the gap. The germline V gene encodes CDR1 MNHEY and CDR2 SVGAGI. Here the CDR3 reads CASSSPDRGGYGYTF. The DNA for the CDR3 is TGTGCCAGCAGTTCTCCCGACAGAGGGGGCTATGGCTACACCTTC.